This T cell receptor (beta chain) was retrieved from a study of T-cell reconstitution after alpha-beta-depleted transplantation in children. This CDR3 is 15 amino acids long. V lost 0 bases and J 0 bases, leaving 9 bases between the germline ends. From germline, CDR1 is SGDLS and CDR2 YYNGEE. In this sample, this clonotype turned up many times. TCRbeta library construction was performed incorporating unique molecular identifiers. TCRdb passed the PCR reads through MiXCR, listing each CDR3 protein once. The profile shows under 300,000 distinct CDR3 sequences, 9.7% of them singletons. This rearrangement joins TRBV9 to TRBJ1-1; possible D gene TRBD1, 6 bases. The TCR sequence derives from a human donor who donated a stem cell graft to a child with SCID. Sequencing was performed on PBMCs from the stem cell graft donor, taken from the stem cell graft. CDR3 region: CASSVDGGMNTEAFF. The CDR3, as DNA: TGTGCCAGCAGCGTAGACGGGGGCATGAACACTGAAGCTTTCTTT.